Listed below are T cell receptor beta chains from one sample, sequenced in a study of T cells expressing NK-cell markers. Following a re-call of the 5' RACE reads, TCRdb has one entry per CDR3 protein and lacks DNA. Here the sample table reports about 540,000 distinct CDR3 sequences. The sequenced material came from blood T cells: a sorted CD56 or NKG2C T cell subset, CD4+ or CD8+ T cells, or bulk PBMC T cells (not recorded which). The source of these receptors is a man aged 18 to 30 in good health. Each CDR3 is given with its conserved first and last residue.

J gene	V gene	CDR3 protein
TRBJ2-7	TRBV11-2	CASSLVGTVSSYEQYF
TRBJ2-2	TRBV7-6	CASSLIYPGTYSNTGELFF
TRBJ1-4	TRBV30	CAFGTENEKLFF
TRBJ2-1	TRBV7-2	CASSGDRNEQFF
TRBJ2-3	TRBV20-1	CSALRRAADTQYF
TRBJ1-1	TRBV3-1	CASSRHRVGGTEAFF
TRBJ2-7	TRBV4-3	CASSQDRFSVLYEQYF
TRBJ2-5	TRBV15	CATAVRGFETQYF
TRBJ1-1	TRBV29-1	CSVEIGLNTEAFF
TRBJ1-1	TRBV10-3	CATLTGVDTEAFF
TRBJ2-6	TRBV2	CASLLSSGANVLTF
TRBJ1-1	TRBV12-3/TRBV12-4	CASSFVQGRNTEAFF
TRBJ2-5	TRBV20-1	CSAREGTSGRADPETQYF
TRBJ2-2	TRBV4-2	CASSQEGGLGETTGELFF
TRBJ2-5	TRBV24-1	CATRDRVTETQYF
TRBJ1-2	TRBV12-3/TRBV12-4	CATTMARGYTF
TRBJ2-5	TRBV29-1	CSVEPGQTEETQYF
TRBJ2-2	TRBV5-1	CASSVRGAGELFF
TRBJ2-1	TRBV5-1	CASSSTPQRNEQFF
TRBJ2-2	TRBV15	CATGRSSPMGELFF
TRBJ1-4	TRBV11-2	CASSSGTREKLFF
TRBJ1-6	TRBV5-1	CASSSLDSYNSPLHF
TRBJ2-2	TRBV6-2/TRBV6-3	CASRQGRTGELFF
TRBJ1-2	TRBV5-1	CASSLGGDDGYTF